A selection of T cell receptor beta chains follows, all from one sample in a study of patients and donors after allogeneic stem cell transplantation. TCRdb fed the RT-PCR reads into MiXCR, producing one record per CDR3 protein. The repertoire holds about a million distinct CDR3 sequences, with approximately 19% as singletons. Sequenced sample: blood, either unsorted or a sorted T cell fraction (not recorded which). The receptors derive from a human donor who was either an allogeneic HSCT recipient or a stem cell or donor lymphocyte infusion donor (not recorded which). It is not recorded whose cells these are; they may come from a transplant donor. Each CDR3 is given with its conserved first and last residue. The order of the fields is V gene, J gene, clone size, D gene, CDR3 protein, CDR3 DNA. The D gene is left open where the match is weak. Clone size appears in some rows only: once, few, many, or a class for an expanded clone.

TRBV12-3/TRBV12-4,TRBJ2-4,many,NA,CASSLPGAKNIQYF,TGTGCCAGCAGTTTGCCTGGGGCCAAAAACATTCAGTACTTC
TRBV6-2/TRBV6-3,TRBJ1-1,NA,NA,CASRSAELNTEAFF,TGTGCCAGCAGAAGTGCGGAGCTGAACACTGAAGCTTTCTTT
TRBV6-2/TRBV6-3,TRBJ2-5,few,NA,CASRNPPGGQETQYF,TGTGCCAGCAGAAATCCCCCCGGCGGGCAAGAGACCCAGTACTTC
TRBV12-3/TRBV12-4,TRBJ1-3,NA,NA,CASSLLGLGYF,TGTGCCAGCAGTTTGCTGGGACTGGGTTATTTT
TRBV12-3/TRBV12-4,TRBJ2-4,few,NA,CASSLRGLGAAKNIQYF,TGTGCCAGCAGTTTGAGGGGTCTGGGGGCGGCCAAAAACATTCAGTACTTC
TRBV20-1,TRBJ1-1,NA,TRBD1,CSARRDRANTEAFF,TGCAGTGCCCGCCGGGACAGGGCTAACACTGAAGCTTTCTTT
TRBV7-9,TRBJ2-1,few,TRBD2,CASSMSGREYNEQFF,TGTGCCAGCAGCATGAGCGGGAGAGAATACAATGAGCAGTTCTTC
TRBV2,TRBJ1-6,NA,NA,CASSNTWADTSPLHF,TGTGCCAGCAGTAACACTTGGGCAGACACTTCACCCCTCCACTTT
TRBV27,TRBJ2-7,NA,NA,CGRVWMEQYF,TGTGGTAGGGTTTGGATGGAGCAGTACTTC
TRBV6-4,TRBJ2-3,NA,TRBD2,CASSATPTSGGAVDTQYF,TGTGCCAGCAGTGCAACCCCGACTAGCGGGGGGGCGGTGGATACGCAGTATTTT
TRBV12-3/TRBV12-4,TRBJ1-1,few,NA,CASSPEWKNTEAFF,TGTGCCAGCAGTCCAGAGTGGAAGAACACTGAAGCTTTCTTT
TRBV2,TRBJ2-3,few,TRBD1,CASSGDRGRIDTQYF,TGTGCCAGCAGTGGGGACAGGGGGCGCATCGATACGCAGTATTTT
TRBV7-2,TRBJ1-1,few,NA,CASSLTTAPLNTEAFF,TGTGCCAGCAGCTTGACCACAGCTCCCTTGAACACTGAAGCTTTCTTT
TRBV6-5,TRBJ1-2,few,NA,CASSLSTGFLNYGYTF,TGTGCCAGCAGTTTGTCAACAGGATTTCTAAACTATGGCTACACCTTC
TRBV7-6,TRBJ2-7,NA,NA,CASSFSWGQGEQYF,TGTGCCAGCAGCTTTTCTTGGGGGCAGGGCGAGCAGTACTTC
TRBV2,TRBJ2-1,NA,TRBD1,CASSAPGTGYNEQFF,TGTGCCAGCAGTGCGCCCGGGACAGGGTACAATGAGCAGTTCTTC
TRBV20-1,TRBJ1-4,few,NA,CSAARSNEKLFF,TGCAGTGCAGCGAGAAGTAATGAAAAACTGTTTTTT
TRBV5-6,TRBJ2-3,few,TRBD1,CASSETGGRISATDTQYF,TGTGCCAGCAGCGAAACAGGGGGCAGGATCTCCGCCACAGATACGCAGTATTTT
TRBV20-1,TRBJ2-2,NA,NA,CSGAGANTGELFF,TGCAGCGGGGCTGGGGCCAACACCGGGGAGCTGTTTTTT
TRBV20-1,TRBJ2-5,NA,NA,CSATRGARNGETQYF,TGCAGTGCTACCCGAGGGGCCAGGAACGGGGAGACCCAGTACTTC
TRBV7-6,TRBJ2-2,NA,NA,CASSLPPGGGRAVGELFF,TGTGCCAGCAGCTTACCTCCAGGGGGCGGGAGAGCTGTCGGGGAGCTGTTTTTT
TRBV12-3/TRBV12-4,TRBJ2-5,many,TRBD1,CASSFGDRKNQYF,TGTGCCAGCAGTTTTGGGGACAGGAAAAACCAGTACTTC
TRBV4-2,TRBJ2-5,NA,NA,CASSREQGRTETQYF,TGTGCCAGCAGCCGGGAACAGGGTCGTACCGAGACCCAGTACTTC
TRBV25-1,TRBJ2-7,NA,TRBD2,CASSELGTSSDEQYF,TGTGCCAGCAGTGAATTAGGGACTAGCAGCGACGAGCAGTACTTC
TRBV12-5,TRBJ2-7,NA,NA,CASGLARQVYEQYF,TGTGCTAGTGGTTTGGCCCGCCAGGTATACGAGCAGTACTTC
TRBV14,TRBJ1-2,NA,TRBD1,CASSRGTRDSSQNGYTF,TGTGCCAGCAGCCGCGGGACTCGGGACAGTAGTCAAAATGGCTACACCTTC
TRBV12-3/TRBV12-4,TRBJ1-1,NA,TRBD1,CASTLGGWDSEAFF,TGTGCCAGCACCCTAGGGGGGTGGGACAGTGAAGCTTTCTTT
TRBV7-8,TRBJ1-1,NA,TRBD1,CASRLRDSNTEAFF,TGTGCCAGCAGGCTACGGGACAGCAACACTGAAGCTTTCTTT
TRBV7-8,TRBJ2-2,NA,NA,CASSLRVFSGGTNTGELFF,TGTGCCAGCAGCTTAAGGGTTTTCTCCGGAGGCACCAACACCGGGGAGCTGTTTTTT
TRBV25-1,TRBJ2-7,NA,TRBD1,CASRDRAYSYEQYF,TGTGCCAGCCGGGACAGGGCCTACTCCTACGAGCAGTACTTC
TRBV25-1,TRBJ2-7,few,TRBD2,CASSSGASGQYF,TGTGCCAGCAGTAGCGGGGCAAGCGGGCAGTACTTC
TRBV10-3,TRBJ2-7,NA,TRBD2,CAISQSSGQTYEQYF,TGTGCCATCAGCCAGTCTAGCGGGCAAACCTACGAGCAGTACTTC
TRBV29-1,TRBJ2-5,once,TRBD2,CSGERLAGGGTQYF,TGCAGCGGGGAGCGGCTAGCGGGAGGGGGGACCCAGTACTTC
TRBV19,TRBJ2-1,few,NA,CASSIGEGNEQFF,TGTGCCAGTAGTATAGGTGAGGGAAATGAGCAGTTCTTC